This TCR beta chain stems from a study of cytomegalovirus exposure and HLA in healthy donors. The PCR made use of 60 Vbeta and 13 Jbeta primers. The authors' processing: In a later analysis, roughly 11 million of approximately 81 million unique beta chains occurred in at least two donors. Sequencing was performed with immunoSEQ multiplex PCR; in TCRdb, only in-frame clones are kept and a portion is missing. Clonal size and the V and J genes are those of that table, whereas D and trimming came from the DNA. The data hold roughly 120,000 clones, with roughly two thirds observed a single time. V trimming: 3 bases; J trimming: 6 bases; junction bases outside the gene matches: 2. The CDR3 length is 14 residues. Germline CDR1 MNHNS, CDR2 SASEGT.

This chain uses TRBV6-1 with TRBJ2-1, with TRBD2 matching over 10 bases. The receptor was isolated from a man aged 25-45 years in good health and CMV-seropositive. Material for sequencing was PBMCs. The DNA for the CDR3 is TGTGCCAGCAGTGATACTAGCGGGACCAATGAGCAGTTCTTC. Protein product: CASSDTSGTNEQFF.